The 20 T cell receptor beta chains below were found in one sample sequenced in a study of regulatory T cells in long-lasting Graves disease. As to time point: newly diagnosed GD, antithyroid drugs for less than 3 months. Extracted RNA from PBMCs served as the source of the TCR library. Combining iRepertoire HTBI primers with Arm-PCR of CDR3 regions, the authors built TCR beta libraries. TCRdb analysed the multiplex PCR reads with MiXCR anew, one entry per CDR3 protein. The repertoire holds hundreds of thousands of distinct CDR3 sequences, roughly 16% seen once, with under 20% in the top ten. The same specimen was also included in a second study, on T cells in Graves' hyperthyroidism and ophthalmopathy.

Material: peripheral blood mononuclear cells (PBMCs), obtained at new diagnosis, from a patient treated with antithyroid drugs. Receptor source: a woman aged 25 to 45 with Graves disease.

Only a few counts were recorded for this clonotype. The chain couples TRBV6-5 to TRBJ2-3, with a possible D match to TRBD1 (5 bases). CDR3 length: 16 residues. CDR1 and CDR2 from the germline V gene are MNHEY and SVGAGI. V lost 0 bases and J lost 3, with 13 bases in between. For the CDR3, the DNA is TGTGCCAGCAGTTACTCAGGGGATAAGAGGACAGATACGCAGTATTTT. Protein product: CASSYSGDKRTDTQYF.

V is TRBV14 and J is TRBJ1-4, with D possibly being TRBD1 (5 bases). The CDR3 is 15 amino acids. Looked up from germline, CDR1 is SGHDN and CDR2 is FVKESK. The ends were cut back, 1 base at V and 7 bases at J, with 13 bases in the middle. The CDR3 coding sequence is TGTGCCAGCAGCCAAGCCCCCGGGGCGGGTGAAAAACTGTTTTTT. Protein sequence: CASSQAPGAGEKLFF.

The sample holds many counts of this clonotype. The chain carries TRBV11-2 and TRBJ1-1; D unclear. In germline, CDR1 is SGHAT, CDR2 FQNNGV. V was clipped by 9 bases and J by 5 bases, with 7 bases between them. This CDR3 is built from 10 residues. The CDR3 region has the DNA TGTGCCAGTGCCCCTACTGAAGCTTTCTTT. Encoded protein: CASAPTEAFF.

This clonotype was observed at least ten times. The chain employs TRBV5-1 and TRBJ1-1; a possible D gene is TRBD1 (6 bases). CDR1 SGHRS and CDR2 YFSETQ come from the germline V gene. This CDR3 is built from 16 residues. The V end was cut by 3 bases, the J end by 2 bases, with 17 bases between. CDR3: CASSSRTGGTNTEAFF. The CDR3 DNA is TGCGCCAGCAGCTCGAGGACGGGGGGCACTAACACTGAAGCTTTCTTT.

In this sample, this clonotype turned up many times. CDR3 DNA sequence: TGTGCCAGCGACTATAGCGGGAGCGCGGGAGAGACCCAGTACTTC. This encodes CASDYSGSAGETQYF. This chain connects TRBV7-2 to TRBJ2-1; 9 bases agree with TRBD2. The DNA end is more similar to TRBJ2-5, so the J call may be wrong. This CDR3 spans 15 amino acids. Germline-derived CDR1 and CDR2 are SGHTA and FQGNSA.

This clonotype has ten or more counts. The V call is TRBV28, the J call TRBJ2-5; D perhaps matches TRBD2 (6 bases). V lost 5 bases and J 1 base, leaving 11 bases between the germline ends. Germline values: CDR1 MDHEN, CDR2 SYDVKM. The CDR3 is made up of 14 amino acids. CDR3: CASSPPSVQETQYF. DNA of the CDR3: TGTGCCAGCAGTCCCCCTAGCGTCCAAGAGACCCAGTACTTC.

This clonotype came up many times. The genes are TRBV2 and TRBJ1-1; D is undetermined. Trimming took off 3 bases at V and 8 bases at J, with 10 bases between the two ends. Germline loops: CDR1 SNHLY, CDR2 FYNNEI. The CDR3 consists of 12 residues. The CDR3 coding sequence is TGTGCCAGCAGTGATTCGGGTTTAGAAGCTTTCTTT. Amino acid sequence: CASSDSGLEAFF.

V is TRBV30 and J is TRBJ2-3; 8 bases line up with TRBD1. This CDR3 is 12 amino acids long. V was clipped by 5 bases and J by 6 bases; unmatched bases: 4. Germline CDR1 is GTSNPN and CDR2 is SVGIG (reference sequence). CDR3 amino acids: CAWEAGGDTQYF. The CDR3 DNA reads as TGTGCCTGGGAAGCAGGGGGCGATACGCAGTATTTT.

This clonotype was recorded at least ten times. The chain recombines TRBV2 with TRBJ1-1; TRBD1 might be the D (6 bases). Trimming shortened V by 5 bases and J by 10 bases, and 17 bases separated the two germline ends. CDR3 size: 13 residues. Per the germline V gene, CDR1 is SNHLY and CDR2 is FYNNEI. The CDR3 DNA reads TGTGCCAGCAGTACCAGGGGATCCTTGGGAGCTTTCTTT. Protein sequence: CASSTRGSLGAFF.

The chain employs TRBV5-4 and TRBJ2-3, with 10 bases fitting TRBD2. There are 16 residues in the CDR3. CDR1 is SGHNT and CDR2 is YYREEE in the germline V gene (reference sequence). V dropped 1 base and J dropped 6; count of bases not matched to a gene: 8. CDR3 DNA sequence: TGTGCCAGCAGCTTGAAGCTAGCGGGAGCTGGCGATACGCAGTATTTT. This translates into CASSLKLAGAGDTQYF.

This clonotype was observed many times. CDR3: CASSLLGGAGGGNEQFF. The CDR3 DNA sequence: TGTGCCAGCAGCTTATTGGGGGGAGCGGGAGGGGGGAATGAGCAGTTCTTC. The V call is TRBV11-2, the J call TRBJ2-1; the match to TRBD2 covers 10 bases. The germline CDR1 and CDR2 sequences are SGHAT and FQNNGV. With V trimmed by 2 bases and J by 7 bases, 11 bases remained unmatched. The CDR3 has 17 residues.

This clonotype was seen many times. This chain connects TRBV7-3 to TRBJ2-3; 7 bases are shared with TRBD1. Germline CDR1 reads SGHTA; CDR2 reads FQGTGA. CDR3 length equals 14 residues. Trimming removed 6 bases from V and 1 base from J; junction bases left unmatched: 4. In DNA form, the CDR3 reads TGTGCCAGCAGGACCGGACAGGGCACAGATACGCAGTATTTT. Translation gives CASRTGQGTDTQYF.

This clonotype was seen only a few times. The chain recombines TRBV6-4 with TRBJ1-3; TRBD1 matches at 9 bases. The V segment lost 9 bases and the J segment 5 bases; nucleotides outside the gene matches: 26. CDR3 length equals 20 residues. CDR1 and CDR2 (germline): MRHNA, SNTAGT. CDR3 DNA sequence: TGTGCCAGTCCAAGAGACCTTCGGGCGGGACAGGGATCCCGAAGAAACACCATATATTTT. This encodes CASPRDLRAGQGSRRNTIYF.

The chain recombines TRBV19 with TRBJ1-5; weak D call: TRBD1 (6 bases). This CDR3 is built from 15 residues. CDR1 is LNHDA, CDR2 SQIVND, per germline (reference sequence). V gave up 7 bases and J gave up 3 bases, with 16 bases separating them. CDR3 sequence: CASTEIGTTNQPQHF. The CDR3 DNA follows: TGTGCCAGTACCGAAATCGGGACAACCAATCAGCCCCAGCATTTT.

This clonotype turned up a few times. The gene calls are TRBV19 and TRBJ1-5, with unresolved D. Germline CDR1 reads LNHDA; CDR2 reads SQIVND (reference sequence). V gave up 4 bases and J gave up 4 bases, with 11 bases separating them. This CDR3 has 14 amino acids. The CDR3 loop is CASSNAPGNQPQHF. CDR3 bases: TGTGCCAGTAGTAACGCCCCGGGGAATCAGCCCCAGCATTTT.

DNA of the CDR3: TGCACTACTTGGGGCAGGCCCAATGAGCAGTTCTTC. It translates to CTTWGRPNEQFF. This chain uses TRBV20-1 with TRBJ2-5; possibly TRBD1 for D (5 bases). The DNA end lines up better with TRBJ2-1; the J call may be wrong. Germline V CDR1 and CDR2: DFQATT, SNEGSKA (reference sequence). The CDR3 runs 12 residues.

This clonotype occurred many times. V is TRBV28 and J is TRBJ1-1; D ambiguous. Germline V gene lookup returns CDR1 MDHEN and CDR2 SYDVKM. The V end was cut by 8 bases, the J end by 6 bases, with 10 bases between. The CDR3 has 11 residues. In nucleotides, the CDR3 is TGTGCCAGCGCATACATCTCTGAAGCTTTCTTT. Translated: CASAYISEAFF.

This clonotype was seen many times. DNA for the CDR3: TGTGCCATCCCTCCGAAGGGACTATACAATGAGCAGTTCTTC. This sequence encodes CAIPPKGLYNEQFF. The chain couples TRBV28 to TRBJ2-1, with 7 positions matching TRBD2. The CDR3 loop spans 14 amino acids. V was pared by 10 bases and J by 4 bases, with 10 bases of the junction left unmatched. Germline V lookup: CDR1 MDHEN, CDR2 SYDVKM.

This clonotype was counted many times. This chain connects TRBV19 to TRBJ1-1; a possible D gene is TRBD1 (6 bases). Germline-derived CDR1 and CDR2 are LNHDA and SQIVND (reference sequence). The V end lost 10 bases, the J end lost 1 base, and 22 bases lay between the germline ends. The length of the CDR3 is 16 residues. CDR3 sequence: CATSKGGKVGNTEAFF. The CDR3 nucleotides read TGTGCCACCTCAAAAGGGGGGAAAGTGGGGAACACTGAAGCTTTCTTT.

This rearrangement joins TRBV9 to TRBJ2-7, with D possibly matching TRBD2 (6 bases). The CDR3 has 16 residues. Germline V CDR1 and CDR2: SGDLS, YYNGEE. Trimming cost V 0 bases and J 6 bases, with 19 bases left between them. In DNA, the CDR3 is TGTGCCAGCAGCGTAGAGCTGGGGGGAGCAGGATCCGAGCAGTACTTC. Its translation: CASSVELGGAGSEQYF.